One sample yielded the 28 T cell receptor beta chains listed below, sequenced in a study of blood T cell repertoires in COVID-19. The repertoire was sequenced with immunoSEQ multiplex PCR; TCRdb's copy has only in-frame clones and lacks some. The sample holds some 330,000 clones, over 75% seen once. Specimen: peripheral blood. The receptors shown here come from a woman aged 50 to 60 with active or convalescent COVID-19.

This chain joins TRBV27 and TRBJ2-1, with TRBD2 matching over 11 bases. The CDR3 sequence is 14 residues long. J was trimmed by 7 bases and V by 7 bases; bases with no gene match: 6. CDR1 and CDR2 (germline): MNHEY, SMNVEV (reference sequence). The CDR3 DNA reads as TGTGCCAGCACCTCGGGACTAGCGGTTAATGAGCAGTTCTTC. This sequence encodes CASTSGLAVNEQFF.

V gene TRBV24-1 combines with J gene TRBJ2-3; D is perhaps TRBD2 (6 bases). In germline, CDR1 is KGHDR, CDR2 SFDVKD. The length of the CDR3 is 16 residues. The V and J ends lost 0 bases and 0 bases respectively, with 9 bases between them. DNA for the CDR3: TGTGCCACCAGTGATTTGGGAGGGAGCAGCACAGATACGCAGTATTTT. Protein sequence: CATSDLGGSSTDTQYF.

V usage is TRBV6-1 and J usage is TRBJ2-4, with 9 positions matching TRBD1. Germline loops: CDR1 MNHNS, CDR2 SASEGT. V lost 5 bases to trimming and J lost 6 bases; unmatched junction nucleotides: 8. CDR3 length: 15 residues. CDR3 in DNA: TGTGCCAGCAGTCCTAACCGGGACAGGGTAAACATTCAGTACTTC. This gives the protein CASSPNRDRVNIQYF.

This CDR3 reads CASSVAGHSGNTIYF. As DNA, the CDR3 is TGTGCCAGCAGCGTAGCGGGACACTCTGGAAACACCATATATTTT. V is TRBV9 and J is TRBJ1-3, with D possibly matching TRBD1 (6 bases). Trimming pared 0 bases from V and 0 bases from J, leaving 7 bases between. The CDR3 is 15 amino acids. Germline values: CDR1 SGDLS, CDR2 YYNGEE.

V and J are TRBV19 and TRBJ2-7; TRBD1 matches 8 bases. Trimming took 4 bases from V and 3 from J; bases not matched to a gene: 5. This CDR3 has 14 amino acids. Germline CDR1 reads LNHDA; CDR2 reads SQIVND (reference sequence). The CDR3 coding sequence is TGTGCCAGTAGTAGGACAGGGAACAACTACGAGCAGTACTTC. Its protein is CASSRTGNNYEQYF.

This clone has only one observation. The V call is TRBV9, the J call TRBJ2-1; TRBD1 matches at 9 bases. V lost 4 bases to trimming and J lost 3 bases; unmatched junction nucleotides: 8. The CDR3 totals 16 residues. Germline values: CDR1 SGDLS, CDR2 YYNGEE. CDR3 DNA: TGTGCCAGCAGCCCAAGGAAGGGACAGGGCTACAATGAGCAGTTCTTC. Translating it yields CASSPRKGQGYNEQFF.

This clone was observed a single time. The chain links TRBV14 to TRBJ1-2; 7 bases match TRBD1. The CDR3 length is 15 residues. V shed 1 base, J shed 2 bases, and the junction held 4 bases outside the gene matches. In germline, CDR1 is SGHDN, CDR2 FVKESK. CDR3 loop: CASSQVPGGNYGYTF. For the CDR3, the DNA is TGTGCCAGCAGCCAAGTACCAGGGGGAAACTATGGCTACACCTTC. Combining the CDR3 with reference TRBV14 and TRBJ1-2 gives the whole variable domain EAGVTQFPSHSVIEKGQTVTLRCDPISGHDNLYWYRRVMGKEIKFLLHFVKESKQDESGMPNNRFLAERTGGTYSTLKVQPAELEDSGVYFCASSQVPGGNYGYTFGSGTRLTVV.

V and J are TRBV6-6 and TRBJ2-7; the D gene is possibly TRBD1 (6 bases). Trimming took off 6 bases at V and 0 bases at J, with 15 bases between the two ends. The CDR3 covers 15 residues. Germline CDR1 MNHNY, CDR2 SVGAGI (reference sequence). The CDR3 spells CASSSGQKPSYEQYF. In DNA, the CDR3 is TGTGCCAGCAGCTCAGGACAGAAACCCTCCTACGAGCAGTACTTC.

The chain combines TRBV3-1 (or the pseudogene TRBV3-2) with TRBJ1-1; D is undetermined. Germline V CDR1 and CDR2: LGHDT, YNNKEL (reference sequence). The CDR3 has 14 residues. V shed 2 bases and J shed 3 bases, with 10 bases lying between them. The CDR3 here is CASSQPNRYTEAFF. CDR3 DNA sequence: TGTGCCAGCAGCCAACCGAACAGATACACTGAAGCTTTCTTT.

The V gene is TRBV12-3 or TRBV12-4, the J gene TRBJ1-4; 9 bases align to TRBD1. Trimming cost V 4 bases and J 14 bases; bases outside gene matches: 5. The CDR3 sequence is 12 residues long. CDR3 sequence (DNA): TGTGCCAGCAGTTCTAAGGGGACAGGGCTGTTTTTT. Translation: CASSSKGTGLFF.

This clone has just one count. This sequence joins TRBV6-5 and TRBJ1-5, with D possibly matching TRBD1 (5 bases). Trimming left V 6 bases short and J 8 bases short, with 11 bases between. The length of the CDR3 is 12 residues. Looked up from germline, CDR1 is MNHEY and CDR2 is SVGAGI. CDR3 coding DNA: TGTGCCAGCAGCCAGGGTTGGGAGCCCCAGCATTTT. This gives the protein CASSQGWEPQHF.

The chain links TRBV18 to TRBJ2-7, with 8 positions matching TRBD1. Germline CDR1 and CDR2: KGHSH and LQKENI. Unmatched junction bases numbered 7, after V lost 2 bases and J lost 4 bases. CDR3 length: 15 amino acids. The CDR3: CASSPRKQGAYEQYF. CDR3 DNA: TGTGCCAGCTCACCAAGGAAGCAGGGGGCTTACGAGCAGTACTTC.

This chain joins TRBV18 and TRBJ2-2; 7 bases agree with TRBD1. In germline, CDR1 is KGHSH, CDR2 LQKENI. The CDR3 spans 16 residues. V was clipped by 1 base and J by 2 bases; unmatched bases: 4. CDR3 in amino acids: CASSPRGTDNTGELFF. The CDR3 region has the DNA TGTGCCAGCTCACCACGGGGGACAGATAACACCGGGGAGCTGTTTTTT.

The V gene is TRBV4-3, the J gene TRBJ1-2; D is perhaps TRBD1 (6 bases). Trimming stripped 0 bases from V and 2 bases from J, with 13 bases between. This CDR3 region has 16 residues. Germline CDR1 is LGHNA and CDR2 is YSLEER. CDR3 residues: CASSQDRGEGNYGYTF. The CDR3 region has the DNA TGCGCCAGCAGCCAAGACAGGGGAGAGGGGAACTATGGCTACACCTTC.

The chain employs TRBV18 and TRBJ1-5; the D gene is possibly TRBD1 (6 bases). With 6 bases removed from V and 0 bases from J, the gap between germline ends came to 15 bases. CDR3 length: 16 amino acids. Germline-derived CDR1 and CDR2 are KGHSH and LQKENI. The CDR3 sequence: CASSNRAGISNQPQHF. The CDR3 nucleotides read TGTGCCAGCTCGAACAGGGCAGGGATTAGCAATCAGCCCCAGCATTTT.

The J gene is TRBJ1-4, the V gene TRBV9; D perhaps matches TRBD1 (5 bases). Trimming shortened V by 3 bases and J by 1 base, and 7 bases separated the two germline ends. Germline V gene lookup returns CDR1 SGDLS and CDR2 YYNGEE. The CDR3 has 14 amino acids. The CDR3 DNA follows: TGTGCCAGCAGCGCGGGGGTAACTAATGAAAAACTGTTTTTT. It yields the protein CASSAGVTNEKLFF.

The chain recombines TRBV21-1 with TRBJ2-4; the table's TRBD2 call for D was not verified on the DNA. TRBV21-1 counts as a pseudogene. The CDR3 spans 18 residues. The CDR3 bases are TGTGCCAGCAGCAAAGAATTCGGGAGCGGAGGACCCTTTGACATTCAGTACTTC. Encoded protein: CASSKEFGSGGPFDIQYF.

The chain carries TRBV3-1 (or the pseudogene TRBV3-2) and TRBJ2-1, with TRBD2 matching 9 bases. Per the germline V gene, CDR1 is LGHDT and CDR2 is YNNKEL (reference sequence). The trim removed 3 bases at V and 4 bases at J, leaving 4 bases unmatched. There are 15 residues in the CDR3. The DNA of the CDR3 is TGTGCCAGCAGCCATAGCGGGGGCGGATACAATGAGCAGTTCTTC. It specifies CASSHSGGGYNEQFF.

The chain carries TRBV28 and TRBJ1-6, with a weak D call TRBD1 (6 bases). Germline V lookup: CDR1 MDHEN, CDR2 SYDVKM. V was shortened by 1 base and J by 14 bases, with 18 bases between the two germline ends. CDR3 length: 15 residues. The CDR3 protein is CASSLSGTPYKALHF. In DNA form, the CDR3 reads TGTGCCAGCAGTTTATCCGGGACACCATATAAGGCCCTCCACTTT.

The chain combines TRBV10-2 with TRBJ1-4; D unclear. Trimming removed 2 bases from V and 8 bases from J, with 9 bases in between. CDR1 and CDR2 (germline): WSHSY, SAAADI. The CDR3 is made up of 13 amino acids. The CDR3 protein is CASSEKSQEKLFF. CDR3 DNA sequence: TGCGCCAGCAGTGAGAAGTCCCAGGAAAAACTGTTTTTT.

In regard to this clone: At one boundary the junction diverges from the germline segment, which might be a read error. CDR3 coding DNA: TGTGCCAGCAGCTTATTACAGGGAGTTGCAACTAATGAAAAACTGTTTTTT. It translates to CASSLLQGVATNEKLFF. The rearrangement links TRBV28 to TRBJ1-4; possible D gene TRBD1, 6 bases. The CDR3 length is 17 residues. In germline, CDR1 is MDHEN, CDR2 SYDVKM.

The gene calls are TRBV11-2 and TRBJ1-1; 9 bases align to TRBD1. The trim removed 5 bases at V and 3 bases at J, leaving 7 bases unmatched. Germline assignment: CDR1 SGHAT and CDR2 FQNNGV. The CDR3 spans 15 residues. The DNA for the CDR3 is TGTGCCAGCAGCAAACAGGGGGCCCAGCACACTGAAGCTTTCTTT. As protein: CASSKQGAQHTEAFF.

The V and J genes are TRBV29-1 and TRBJ1-1, with D tentatively TRBD1 (6 bases). The V end was cut by 4 bases, the J end by 5 bases, with 11 bases between. This CDR3 comprises 12 residues. The germline V gene has CDR1 SQVTM and CDR2 ANQGSEA. The DNA of the CDR3 is TGCAGCGTTGGCTACAGGGAAACTGAAGCTTTCTTT. Encoded protein: CSVGYRETEAFF.

The genes are TRBV28 and TRBJ2-7; tentative D call: TRBD1 (7 bases). The CDR3 runs 13 residues. Trimming shortened V by 10 bases and J by 7 bases, and 20 bases separated the two germline ends. CDR1 MDHEN and CDR2 SYDVKM come from the germline V gene. CDR3 amino acids: CAIHEEGAEEQYF. In nucleotides, the CDR3 is TGTGCCATCCATGAGGAGGGGGCAGAAGAGCAGTACTTC.

This clone was observed a single time. CDR3 in DNA: TGTGCCAGTAGTAGGGGGCCCCTTAGCGGGAGTCAAACCGGGGAGCTGTTTTTT. Residues: CASSRGPLSGSQTGELFF. The chain employs TRBV19 and TRBJ2-2, with 9 bases that match TRBD2. The CDR3 is 18 residues long. Germline values: CDR1 LNHDA, CDR2 SQIVND (reference sequence). V gave up 4 bases and J gave up 5 bases; unmatched junction bases: 14.

This chain links TRBV30 with TRBJ1-5; D is possibly TRBD1 (6 bases). V lost 3 bases and J 5 bases, leaving 11 bases between the germline ends. CDR3 size: 13 residues. Looked up from germline, CDR1 is GTSNPN and CDR2 is SVGIG (reference sequence). CDR3 sequence reads: CAWRGSGDQPQHF. DNA for the CDR3: TGTGCCTGGAGAGGGTCAGGGGATCAGCCCCAGCATTTT.

The J gene is TRBJ2-7, the V gene TRBV24-1; possible D gene TRBD1, 5 bases. Germline CDR1 is KGHDR and CDR2 is SFDVKD. V lost 2 bases, J lost 3 bases, and 16 bases lay in between. The length of the CDR3 is 16 residues. CDR3: CATSDSTSGHLYEQYF. CDR3 sequence (DNA): TGTGCCACCAGTGATTCGACTTCAGGGCACCTCTACGAGCAGTACTTC.

The chain is built from TRBV7-3 and TRBJ2-3; 10 nucleotides agree with TRBD2. This CDR3 contains 16 residues. J lost 4 bases, V lost 4 bases, and 8 bases had no gene match. Germline V gene sequence: CDR1 SGHTA, CDR2 FQGTGA. The CDR3 here is CASSSRAGGPSDTQYF. CDR3 coding DNA: TGTGCCAGCAGCTCCCGAGCGGGAGGGCCATCAGATACGCAGTATTTT.